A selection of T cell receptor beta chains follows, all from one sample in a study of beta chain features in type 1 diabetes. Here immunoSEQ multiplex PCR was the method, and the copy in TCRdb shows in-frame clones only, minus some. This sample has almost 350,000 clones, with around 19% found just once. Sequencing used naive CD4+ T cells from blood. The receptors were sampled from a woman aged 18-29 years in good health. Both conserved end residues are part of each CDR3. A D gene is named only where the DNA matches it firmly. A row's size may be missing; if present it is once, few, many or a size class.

TGCAGCGTCGCCCGGGACTACCAAGATACGCAGTATTTT | CSVARDYQDTQYF | - | TRBV29-1 | TRBD2 | TRBJ2-3
TGTGCCAGCAGCCCGCGATCCGGGAGAAGTGGCACAGATACGCAGTATTTT | CASSPRSGRSGTDTQYF | - | TRBV9 | - | TRBJ2-3
TGTGCCAGCAGGAGGGAAAACATTCAGTACTTC | CASRRENIQYF | few | TRBV6-6 | - | TRBJ2-4
TGTGCCAGCACCAGGGGACAGGGGGCCCGGGAGCTGTTTTTT | CASTRGQGARELFF | - | TRBV7-2 | TRBD1 | TRBJ2-2
TGCAGTGGCAGAAACAATGAGCAGTTCTTC | CSGRNNEQFF | - | TRBV20-1 | - | TRBJ2-1
TGTGCCTGGAGTGCTGGGACAGGAAGGGGCCCGTACTTC | CAWSAGTGRGPYF | - | TRBV30 | TRBD1 | TRBJ2-7
TGCGCCCTAGTGGGAGGGGAGACCCAGTACTTC | CALVGGETQYF | few | TRBV23-1 | TRBD2 | TRBJ2-5
TGCGCCAGCAGCTTGGGGACAGCTCCTGGGTATGGCTACACCTTC | CASSLGTAPGYGYTF | - | TRBV5-1 | - | TRBJ1-2
TGTGCCAGCAGCCAGACTAGCGGGGCCTACGAGCAGTACTTC | CASSQTSGAYEQYF | few | TRBV7-2 | TRBD2 | TRBJ2-7
TGCAGCGGAGACACAGGGAACACCGGGGAGCTGTTTTTT | CSGDTGNTGELFF | - | TRBV29-1 | - | TRBJ2-2
TGCGCCAGCAGCTTGGGGTTCGGGAGGGGTAGCTCCTACAATGAGCAGTTCTTC | CASSLGFGRGSSYNEQFF | - | TRBV5-1 | TRBD2 | TRBJ2-1
TGCGCCAGCAGCCCCGGGGGGACGAACACTGAAGCTTTCTTT | CASSPGGTNTEAFF | once | TRBV5-1 | - | TRBJ1-1
TGTGCCACCAGCAGCAGACGATTTTGGACAGGGGGAAAGAATCAGCCCCAGCATTTT | CATSSRRFWTGGKNQPQHF | - | TRBV15 | TRBD1 | TRBJ1-5
TGTGCCAGCAGCGTCAGCGGGGGAACCTACAATGAGCAGTTCTTC | CASSVSGGTYNEQFF | - | TRBV9 | TRBD2 | TRBJ2-1
TGTGCCAGCAGCTTAGGCCGCGGGACAGGGTATGAGCAGTTCTTC | CASSLGRGTGYEQFF | - | TRBV7-9 | TRBD1 | TRBJ2-1
TGTGCCAGCAGAGGGGACAGGGAGGGTGGCTACACCTTC | CASRGDREGGYTF | once | TRBV2 | TRBD1 | TRBJ1-2
TGCGCCAGCAGCTTCCGGGACAGCACCTACGAGCAGTACTTC | CASSFRDSTYEQYF | - | TRBV5-1 | TRBD1 | TRBJ2-7
TGCAGCGCAGAGGGGACAAGAAACACTGAAGCTTTCTTT | CSAEGTRNTEAFF | few | TRBV29-1 | - | TRBJ1-1
TGTGCCTGGGGTGCCTTCCAAGAGACCCAGTACTTC | CAWGAFQETQYF | - | TRBV30 | - | TRBJ2-5
TGTGCCAGTAGTATCCGACAGGGGACCTCCTACGAGCAGTACTTC | CASSIRQGTSYEQYF | - | TRBV19 | TRBD1 | TRBJ2-7
TGTGCCAGCAGTTACTCGGCAGGATCATACGAGCAGTACTTC | CASSYSAGSYEQYF | - | TRBV6-5 | - | TRBJ2-7
TGTGCCAGCAGTCGCTACAGTCACGCCTACGAGCAGTACTTC | CASSRYSHAYEQYF | - | TRBV6-5 | - | TRBJ2-7
TGTGCCAGCCACCGGGACACCGCCTACAATGAGCAGTTCTTC | CASHRDTAYNEQFF | - | TRBV19 | - | TRBJ2-1
TGCGCCAGTACTACAGGGGATTGGCAGTTCTTC | CASTTGDWQFF | - | TRBV4-3 | TRBD1 | TRBJ2-1
TGCGCCAGCAGCACCCGCAGGGGAGTATCCTACGAGCAGTACTTC | CASSTRRGVSYEQYF | few | TRBV5-1 | - | TRBJ2-7
TGTGCCAGCAGTTTTGCGGGATCCACAGATACGCAGTATTTT | CASSFAGSTDTQYF | few | TRBV27 | - | TRBJ2-3
TGTGCCAGCAGCCAGTTCATGACAGGGGACCTTAGTCAGCCCCAGCATTTT | CASSQFMTGDLSQPQHF | - | TRBV5-6 | TRBD1 | TRBJ1-5
TGTGCCAGCTCCCGGCTGGGAGGGACTGAAGCTTTCTTT | CASSRLGGTEAFF | few | TRBV18 | - | TRBJ1-1
TGCGCCAGCAGCTCGGACAGTAATGAAAAACTGTTTTTT | CASSSDSNEKLFF | few | TRBV5-1 | - | TRBJ1-4
TGCGCCAGCAGCTTTTCTAAGGAGGACATTCAGTACTTC | CASSFSKEDIQYF | few | TRBV5-1 | - | TRBJ2-4